These 25 T cell receptor beta chains originate from one sample sequenced in a study of immune evolution from preneoplasia to lung adenocarcinoma. Some clones are missing from TCRdb's copy, which holds only in-frame ones; the method was immunoSEQ multiplex PCR. Of about 2,700 clones in the sample, more than 65% are singletons; the top ten hold under 3%. Source material: FFPE atypical adenomatous hyperplasia tissue from the lung. The subset here: atypical adenomatous hyperplasia (AAH), lung preneoplasia. These TCRs come from a person aged 65 to 85 with lung adenocarcinoma.

This clone was recorded a few times. V usage is TRBV4-1 and J usage is TRBJ1-4; 9 positions match TRBD1. With V trimmed by 3 bases and J by 5 bases, 4 bases remained unmatched. Per the germline V gene, CDR1 is MGHRA and CDR2 is YSYEKL. The CDR3 is 15 amino acids. Here the CDR3 reads CASSQRDRANEKLFF. The CDR3, as DNA: TGCGCCAGCAGCCAGAGGGACAGGGCGAATGAAAAACTGTTTTTT.

The chain carries TRBV5-6 and TRBJ1-2; D remains ambiguous. Trimming cost V 0 bases and J 2 bases, with 11 bases left between them. The CDR3 is 15 amino acids. Germline values: CDR1 SGHDT, CDR2 YYEEEE. The CDR3 DNA is TGTGCCAGCAGCTTGGGGGCAGCACCAAACTATGGCTACACCTTC. Translation: CASSLGAAPNYGYTF.

This clone was counted only a few times. The chain combines TRBV30 with TRBJ1-2; D uncertain. The V gene lost 0 bases and the J gene lost 2 bases, with 7 bases spanning the gap. This CDR3 spans 13 amino acids. Germline V gene data show CDR1 as GTSNPN and CDR2 as SVGIG (reference sequence). Written as DNA, the CDR3 is TGTGCCTGGAGTGTATCGGTAAACTATGGCTACACCTTC. Protein product: CAWSVSVNYGYTF.

The gene calls are TRBV19 and TRBJ1-5; D unresolved. Germline-derived CDR1 and CDR2 are LNHDA and SQIVND (reference sequence). The V end lost 1 base, the J end lost 2 bases, and 3 bases lay between the germline ends. This CDR3 is built from 13 residues. DNA of the CDR3: TGTGCCAGTAGTATAGGGGGCAATCAGCCCCAGCATTTT. Protein product: CASSIGGNQPQHF.

This rearrangement joins TRBV28 to TRBJ2-7; 12 bases agree with TRBD1. The germline CDR1 and CDR2 sequences are MDHEN and SYDVKM. V was clipped by 3 bases and J by 6 bases; unmatched bases: 6. CDR3 length: 15 amino acids. CDR3 amino acids: CASSFGGQGAGEQYF. In DNA, the CDR3 is TGTGCCAGCAGTTTTGGGGGACAGGGGGCGGGCGAGCAGTACTTC. The full variable domain, completed using reference TRBV28 and TRBJ2-7, is DVKVTQSSRYLVKRTGEKVFLECVQDMDHENMFWYRQDPGLGLRLIYFSYDVKMKEKGDIPEGYSVSREKKERFSLILESASTNQTSMYLCASSFGGQGAGEQYFGPGTRLTVT.

The chain recombines TRBV5-4 with TRBJ1-2; 10 bases are shared with TRBD1. The CDR3 length is 14 residues. Trimming took 6 bases from V and 0 from J; bases not matched to a gene: 2. The germline V gene encodes CDR1 SGHNT and CDR2 YYREEE (reference sequence). The CDR3 reads CASIGQGANYGYTF. In nucleotides, the CDR3 is TGTGCCAGCATAGGACAGGGGGCTAACTATGGCTACACCTTC.

J is TRBJ1-1 and V is TRBV7-3; weak D call: TRBD1 (5 bases). In germline, CDR1 is SGHTA, CDR2 FQGTGA. Trimming took 0 bases from V and 11 from J, leaving 13 bases between them. The CDR3 contains 13 residues. The CDR3 region is CASSLTTVKEAFF. The CDR3 DNA reads as TGTGCCAGCAGCTTAACGACAGTTAAAGAGGCTTTCTTT.

V usage is TRBV5-1 and J usage is TRBJ2-3; D not resolved. Trimming cost V 5 bases and J 1 base, with 5 bases left between them. The CDR3 is 12 residues long. Germline V gives CDR1 SGHRS, CDR2 YFSETQ. CDR3 protein: CASRAGTDTQYF. The CDR3 nucleotides are TGCGCCAGCAGAGCTGGCACAGATACGCAGTATTTT.

The rearrangement joins TRBV6-4 to TRBJ2-7; D remains ambiguous. Germline V gene lookup returns CDR1 MRHNA and CDR2 SNTAGT. This CDR3 has 10 residues. V lost 2 bases and J lost 9, with 5 bases in between. The CDR3 DNA reads as TGTGCCAGCAGTGACACTGCGCAGTACTTC. Translation gives CASSDTAQYF.

This clone was picked up a small number of times. The gene calls are TRBV19 and TRBJ1-1; no firm D call. Trimming stripped 7 bases from V and 0 bases from J, with 12 bases between. The CDR3 has 14 residues. CDR1 is LNHDA, CDR2 SQIVND, per germline (reference sequence). CDR3 coding DNA: TGTGCCAGTACCCCGGGCCGGCTGAACACTGAAGCTTTCTTT. This gives the protein CASTPGRLNTEAFF.

The chain links TRBV15 to TRBJ1-4; D is undetermined. The germline V and J ends were trimmed by 0 bases and 5 bases, with 4 bases remaining between them. Looked up from germline, CDR1 is LNHNV and CDR2 is YYDKDF (reference sequence). The CDR3 has 13 amino acids. The DNA for the CDR3 is TGTGCCACCAGCAGAGACAGGAATGAAAAACTGTTTTTT. Its protein is CATSRDRNEKLFF.

The V gene is TRBV9, the J gene TRBJ2-1, with TRBD1 matching 7 bases. Unmatched junction bases numbered 4, after V lost 3 bases and J lost 4 bases. Germline V lookup: CDR1 SGDLS, CDR2 YYNGEE. CDR3 length: 14 amino acids. The CDR3 loop is CASSAGTVYNEQFF. The CDR3 bases are TGTGCCAGCAGCGCCGGGACAGTTTACAATGAGCAGTTCTTC. Using reference TRBV9 and TRBJ2-1 for the parts outside the CDR3, the full variable domain is DSGVTQTPKHLITATGQRVTLRCSPRSGDLSVYWYQQSLDQGLQFLIQYYNGEERAKGNILERFSAQQFPDLHSELNLSSLELGDSALYFCASSAGTVYNEQFFGPGTRLTVL.

This clone occurred once. The chain carries TRBV6-5 and TRBJ2-2; 7 nucleotides match TRBD1. The V and J ends lost 6 bases and 3 bases, in that order; junction bases with no gene match: 4. The CDR3 is made up of 14 amino acids. Germline V gene data show CDR1 as MNHEY and CDR2 as SVGAGI. CDR3 in amino acids: CASRGGQHTGELFF. In DNA, the CDR3 is TGTGCCAGCAGAGGGGGACAGCACACCGGGGAGCTGTTTTTT.

The rearrangement joins TRBV11-2 to TRBJ2-7; possibly TRBD1 for D (5 bases). The CDR3 runs 15 residues. The germline V gene encodes CDR1 SGHAT and CDR2 FQNNGV. Between the trimmed V and J ends, which lost 1 base and 4 bases, there was a span of 14 bases. The CDR3 here is CASSLGQGNLYEQYF. CDR3 DNA sequence: TGTGCCAGCAGCTTAGGGCAGGGCAATCTTTACGAGCAGTACTTC. Looking up the rest from reference TRBV11-2 and TRBJ2-7 gives the full variable domain: EAGVAQSPRYKIIEKRQSVAFWCNPISGHATLYWYQQILGQGPKLLIQFQNNGVVDDSQLPKDRFSAERLKGVDSTLKIQPAKLEDSAVYLCASSLGQGNLYEQYFGPGTRLTVT.

This clone is a singleton in its sample. This chain joins TRBV15 and TRBJ2-1; 10 positions match TRBD2. Trimming removed 6 bases from V and 8 bases from J; junction bases left unmatched: 7. The CDR3 has 14 amino acids. Germline CDR1 and CDR2: LNHNV and YYDKDF (reference sequence). The chain's CDR3 is CATRRRLAGDEQFF. CDR3 bases: TGTGCCACCAGACGGAGACTAGCGGGTGATGAGCAGTTCTTC.

This clone showed up just once. V gene TRBV5-4 combines with J gene TRBJ1-2; D is uncertain. Germline CDR1 and CDR2: SGHNT and YYREEE (reference sequence). Trimming left V 0 bases short and J 2 bases short, with 8 bases between. This CDR3 is 14 amino acids long. CDR3 residues: CASSLAGRNYGYTF. The CDR3, as DNA: TGTGCCAGCAGCTTGGCCGGACGGAACTATGGCTACACCTTC.

V gene TRBV7-2 combines with J gene TRBJ2-1; no firm D call. The CDR3 spans 12 residues. Trimming removed 4 bases at V and 8 bases at J, with 9 bases between. CDR1 SGHTA and CDR2 FQGNSA come from the germline V gene. The CDR3 spells CASSSRSDEQFF. In nucleotides, the CDR3 is TGTGCCAGCAGCTCGCGGTCGGATGAGCAGTTCTTC. Full variable domain (rest looked up from reference TRBV7-2 and TRBJ2-1): GAGVSQSPSNKVTEKGKDVELRCDPISGHTALYWYRQSLGQGLEFLIYFQGNSAPDKSGLPSDRFSAERTGGSVSTLTIQRTQQEDSAVYLCASSSRSDEQFFGPGTRLTVL.

The chain joins TRBV30 to TRBJ1-2; 7 bases are shared with TRBD1. V gave up 0 bases and J gave up 6 bases; unmatched junction bases: 4. The CDR3 loop spans 13 amino acids. CDR1 is GTSNPN and CDR2 is SVGIG in the germline V gene (reference sequence). The CDR3 is CAWSVQGLDGYTF. The CDR3 coding sequence is TGTGCCTGGAGTGTACAGGGGCTAGATGGCTACACCTTC.

This chain connects TRBV18 to TRBJ2-3, with D hard to call. The V gene's germline CDR1 is KGHSH and CDR2 LQKENI. The V end was cut by 3 bases, the J end by 7 bases, with 11 bases between. This CDR3 is built from 13 residues. CDR3 sequence reads: CASSPPSQNTQYF. CDR3 DNA sequence: TGTGCCAGCTCACCGCCTTCCCAGAATACGCAGTATTTT.

V is TRBV18 and J is TRBJ2-7; 7 bases align to TRBD1. J lost 3 bases, V lost 3 bases, and 5 bases had no gene match. The CDR3 is 14 amino acids. Germline assignment: CDR1 KGHSH and CDR2 LQKENI. The CDR3 sequence is CASSPRQGVYEQYF. In DNA, the CDR3 is TGTGCCAGCTCACCCAGACAGGGTGTCTACGAGCAGTACTTC.

The rearrangement links TRBV4-1 to TRBJ1-5; possibly TRBD1 for D (6 bases). The V end was cut by 2 bases, the J end by 0 bases, with 14 bases between. Germline CDR1 and CDR2: MGHRA and YSYEKL. This CDR3 has 17 residues. CDR3 loop: CASSQNYREYSNQPQHF. The CDR3 nucleotides read TGCGCCAGCAGCCAAAATTACAGGGAGTATAGCAATCAGCCCCAGCATTTT.

The chain uses TRBV5-1 and TRBJ2-2; D is ambiguous. The CDR3 sequence is 13 residues long. Germline V CDR1 and CDR2: SGHRS, YFSETQ. The germline V and J ends were trimmed by 0 bases and 4 bases, with 4 bases remaining between them. The CDR3 DNA reads TGCGCCAGCAGCTTGGCGGTCACCGGGGAGCTGTTTTTT. This gives the protein CASSLAVTGELFF.

The rearrangement uses TRBV29-1 and TRBJ2-5, with 10 nucleotides matching TRBD1. The CDR3 is 15 amino acids. Germline lookup yields CDR1 SQVTM and CDR2 ANQGSEA. Unmatched junction bases numbered 7, after V lost 3 bases and J lost 3 bases. CDR3 sequence (DNA): TGCAGCGTTGATACGGGACAGGGGATGGAAGAGACCCAGTACTTC. Encoded protein: CSVDTGQGMEETQYF.

V is TRBV2 and J is TRBJ2-1; D gene ambiguous. The CDR3 consists of 12 residues. Germline V CDR1 and CDR2: SNHLY, FYNNEI. V was trimmed by 3 bases and J by 5 bases, leaving 5 bases between them. In DNA form, the CDR3 reads TGTGCCAGCAGTGAGGAACACAATGAGCAGTTCTTC. The encoded protein is CASSEEHNEQFF.

This rearrangement joins TRBV4-1 to TRBJ1-5; D remains ambiguous. This CDR3 contains 15 residues. The ends were cut back, 4 bases at V and 7 bases at J, with 17 bases in the middle. Germline CDR1 is MGHRA and CDR2 is YSYEKL. CDR3 sequence: CASSLRAPLGQPQHF. The CDR3, as DNA: TGCGCCAGCAGCCTTAGGGCCCCGCTGGGCCAGCCCCAGCATTTT.